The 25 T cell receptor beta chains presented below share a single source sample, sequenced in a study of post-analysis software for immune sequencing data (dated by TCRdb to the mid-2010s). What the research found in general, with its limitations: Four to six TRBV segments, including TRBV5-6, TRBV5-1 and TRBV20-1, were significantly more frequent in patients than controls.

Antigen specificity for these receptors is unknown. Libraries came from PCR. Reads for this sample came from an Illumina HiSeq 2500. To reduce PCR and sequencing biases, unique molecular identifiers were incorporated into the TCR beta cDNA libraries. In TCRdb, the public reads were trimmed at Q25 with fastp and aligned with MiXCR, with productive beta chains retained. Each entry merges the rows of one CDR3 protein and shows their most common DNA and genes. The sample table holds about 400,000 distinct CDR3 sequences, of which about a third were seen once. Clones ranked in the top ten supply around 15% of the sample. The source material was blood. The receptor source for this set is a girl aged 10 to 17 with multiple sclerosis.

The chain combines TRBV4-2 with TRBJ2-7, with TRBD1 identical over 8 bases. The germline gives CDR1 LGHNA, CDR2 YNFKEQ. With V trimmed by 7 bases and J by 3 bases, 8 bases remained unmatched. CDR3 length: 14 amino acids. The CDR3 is CASTLGTGDYEQYF. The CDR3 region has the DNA TGTGCCAGCACCCTCGGGACAGGTGACTACGAGCAGTACTTC.

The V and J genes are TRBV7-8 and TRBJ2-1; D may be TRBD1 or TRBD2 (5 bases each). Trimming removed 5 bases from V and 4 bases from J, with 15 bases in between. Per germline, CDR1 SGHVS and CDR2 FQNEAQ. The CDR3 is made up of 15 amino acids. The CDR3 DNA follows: TGTGCCAGCAGCCCGGGACGCCCGCCTTACAATGAGCAGTTCTTC. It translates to CASSPGRPPYNEQFF.

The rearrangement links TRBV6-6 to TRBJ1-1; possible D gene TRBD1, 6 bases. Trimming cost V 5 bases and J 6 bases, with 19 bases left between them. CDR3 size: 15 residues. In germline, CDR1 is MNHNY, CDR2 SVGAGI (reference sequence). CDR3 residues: CASSPQRAGAAEAFF. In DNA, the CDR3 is TGTGCCAGCAGTCCCCAGAGAGCAGGGGCCGCTGAAGCTTTCTTT.

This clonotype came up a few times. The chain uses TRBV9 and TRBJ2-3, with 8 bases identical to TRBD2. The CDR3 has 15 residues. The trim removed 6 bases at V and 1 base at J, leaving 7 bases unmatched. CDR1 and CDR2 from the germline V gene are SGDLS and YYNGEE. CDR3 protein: CASTTGGQGTDTQYF. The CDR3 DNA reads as TGTGCCAGCACCACGGGGGGGCAAGGCACAGATACGCAGTATTTT.

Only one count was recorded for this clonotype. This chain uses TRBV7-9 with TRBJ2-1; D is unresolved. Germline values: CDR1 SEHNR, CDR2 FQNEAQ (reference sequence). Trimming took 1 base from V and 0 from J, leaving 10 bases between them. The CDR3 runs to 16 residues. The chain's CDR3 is CASSLDLGSSYNEQFF. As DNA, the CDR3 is TGTGCCAGCAGCTTAGATCTGGGTAGCTCCTACAATGAGCAGTTCTTC.

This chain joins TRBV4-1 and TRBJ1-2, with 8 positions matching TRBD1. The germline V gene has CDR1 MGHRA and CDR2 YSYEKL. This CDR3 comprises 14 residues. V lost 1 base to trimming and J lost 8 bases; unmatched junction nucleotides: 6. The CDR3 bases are TGCGCCAGCAGCCAAGTGGGACAGGCTATGGGCTACACCTTC. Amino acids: CASSQVGQAMGYTF.

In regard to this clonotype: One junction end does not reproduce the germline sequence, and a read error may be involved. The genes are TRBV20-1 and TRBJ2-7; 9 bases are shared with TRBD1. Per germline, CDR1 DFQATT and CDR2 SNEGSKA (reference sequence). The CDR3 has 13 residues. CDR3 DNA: TGCAGTGCTAGCGGGACAGGGACGGACGAGCAGGACTTC. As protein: CSASGTGTDEQDF.

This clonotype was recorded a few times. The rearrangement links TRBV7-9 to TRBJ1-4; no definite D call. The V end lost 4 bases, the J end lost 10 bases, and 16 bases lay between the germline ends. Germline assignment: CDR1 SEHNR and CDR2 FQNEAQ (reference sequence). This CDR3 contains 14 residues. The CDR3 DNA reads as TGTGCCAGCAGCTCCATTGGAAGAAACGGAAAACTGTTTTTT. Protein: CASSSIGRNGKLFF.

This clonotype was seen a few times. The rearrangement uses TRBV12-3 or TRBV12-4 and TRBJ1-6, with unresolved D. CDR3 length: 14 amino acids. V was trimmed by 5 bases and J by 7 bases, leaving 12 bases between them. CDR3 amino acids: CASSPRVSNSPLHF. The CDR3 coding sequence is TGTGCCAGCAGTCCCCGGGTCTCGAATTCACCCCTCCACTTT.

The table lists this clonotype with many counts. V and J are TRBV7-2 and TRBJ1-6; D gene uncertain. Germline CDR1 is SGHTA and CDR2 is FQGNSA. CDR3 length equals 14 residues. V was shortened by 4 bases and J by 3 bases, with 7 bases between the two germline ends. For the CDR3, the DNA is TGTGCCAGCAGCTCCAGAGGCTATAATTCACCCCTCCACTTT. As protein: CASSSRGYNSPLHF.

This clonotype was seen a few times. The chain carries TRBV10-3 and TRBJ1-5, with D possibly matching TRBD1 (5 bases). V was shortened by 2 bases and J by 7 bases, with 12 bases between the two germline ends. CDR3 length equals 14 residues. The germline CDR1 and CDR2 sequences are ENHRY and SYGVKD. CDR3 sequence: CAISERQGEQPQHF. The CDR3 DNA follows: TGTGCCATCAGTGAGCGGCAGGGCGAGCAGCCCCAGCATTTT.

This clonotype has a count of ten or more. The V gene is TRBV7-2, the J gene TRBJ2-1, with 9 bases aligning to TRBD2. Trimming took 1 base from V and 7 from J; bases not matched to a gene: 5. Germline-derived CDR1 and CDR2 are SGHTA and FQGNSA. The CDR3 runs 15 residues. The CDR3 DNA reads TGTGCCAGCAGCTTAGGGCTAGCGGGGCGGAATGAGCAGTTCTTC. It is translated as CASSLGLAGRNEQFF.

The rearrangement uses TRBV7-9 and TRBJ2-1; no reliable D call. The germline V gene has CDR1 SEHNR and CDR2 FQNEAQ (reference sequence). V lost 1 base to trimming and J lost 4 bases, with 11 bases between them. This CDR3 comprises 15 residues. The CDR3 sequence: CASSLGSAGYNEQFF. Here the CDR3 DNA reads TGTGCCAGCAGCTTAGGGTCGGCAGGTTACAATGAGCAGTTCTTC.

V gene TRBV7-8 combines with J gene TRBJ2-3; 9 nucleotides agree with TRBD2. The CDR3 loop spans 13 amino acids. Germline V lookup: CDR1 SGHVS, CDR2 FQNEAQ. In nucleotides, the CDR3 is TGTGCTACCTGGCGGGGGGGCATAGATACGCAGTATTTT. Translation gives CATWRGGIDTQYF.

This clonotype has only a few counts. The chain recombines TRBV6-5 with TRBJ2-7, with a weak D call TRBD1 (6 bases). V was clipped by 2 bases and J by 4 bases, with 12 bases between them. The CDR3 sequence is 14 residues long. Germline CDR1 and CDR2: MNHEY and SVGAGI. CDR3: CASSYGTTPYEQYF. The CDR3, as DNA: TGTGCCAGCAGTTACGGGACAACTCCATACGAGCAGTACTTC.

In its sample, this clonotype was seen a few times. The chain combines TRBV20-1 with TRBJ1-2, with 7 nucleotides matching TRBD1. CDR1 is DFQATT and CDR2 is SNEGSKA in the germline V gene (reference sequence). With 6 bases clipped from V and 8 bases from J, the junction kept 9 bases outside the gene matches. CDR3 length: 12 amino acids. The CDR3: CSADGQDGGYTF. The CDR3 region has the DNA TGCAGTGCGGATGGACAGGATGGCGGCTACACCTTC.

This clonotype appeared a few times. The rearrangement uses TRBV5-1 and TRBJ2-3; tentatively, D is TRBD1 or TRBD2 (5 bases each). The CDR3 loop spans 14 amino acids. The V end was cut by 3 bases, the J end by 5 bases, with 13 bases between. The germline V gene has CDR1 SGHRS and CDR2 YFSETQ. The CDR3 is CASSYGTPGDTQYF. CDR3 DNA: TGCGCCAGCAGCTACGGGACCCCAGGAGATACGCAGTATTTT.

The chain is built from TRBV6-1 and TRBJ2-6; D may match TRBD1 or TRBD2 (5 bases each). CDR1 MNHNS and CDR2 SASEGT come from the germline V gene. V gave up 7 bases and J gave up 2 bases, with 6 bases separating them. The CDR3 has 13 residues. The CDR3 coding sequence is TGTGCCAGCATGGGGGCTGGGGCCAACGTCCTGACTTTC. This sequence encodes CASMGAGANVLTF.

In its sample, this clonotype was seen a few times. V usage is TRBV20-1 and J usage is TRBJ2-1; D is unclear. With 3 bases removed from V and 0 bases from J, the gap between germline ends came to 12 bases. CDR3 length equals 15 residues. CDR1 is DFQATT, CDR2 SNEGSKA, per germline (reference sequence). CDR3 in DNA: TGCAGTGCTAGGACTGGAGACAACTCCTACAATGAGCAGTTCTTC. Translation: CSARTGDNSYNEQFF.

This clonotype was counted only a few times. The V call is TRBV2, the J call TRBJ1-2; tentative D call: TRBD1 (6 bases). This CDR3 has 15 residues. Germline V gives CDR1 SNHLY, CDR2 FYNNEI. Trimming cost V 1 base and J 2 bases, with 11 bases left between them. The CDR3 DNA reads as TGTGCCAGCAGTGAAGAACAGGGACCCAACTATGGCTACACCTTC. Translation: CASSEEQGPNYGYTF.

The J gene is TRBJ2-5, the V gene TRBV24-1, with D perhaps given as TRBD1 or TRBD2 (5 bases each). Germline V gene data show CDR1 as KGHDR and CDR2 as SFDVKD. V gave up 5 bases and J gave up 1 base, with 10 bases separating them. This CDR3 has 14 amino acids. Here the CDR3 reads CATSVDGTQETQYF. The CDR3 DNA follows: TGTGCCACCAGTGTGGATGGGACCCAAGAGACCCAGTACTTC.

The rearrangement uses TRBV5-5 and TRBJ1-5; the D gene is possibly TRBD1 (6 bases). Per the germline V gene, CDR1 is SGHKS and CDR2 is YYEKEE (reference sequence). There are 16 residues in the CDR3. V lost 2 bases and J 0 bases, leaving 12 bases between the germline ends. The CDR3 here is CASSFRDTYSNQPQHF. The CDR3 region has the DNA TGTGCCAGCAGCTTTCGGGACACATATAGCAATCAGCCCCAGCATTTT.

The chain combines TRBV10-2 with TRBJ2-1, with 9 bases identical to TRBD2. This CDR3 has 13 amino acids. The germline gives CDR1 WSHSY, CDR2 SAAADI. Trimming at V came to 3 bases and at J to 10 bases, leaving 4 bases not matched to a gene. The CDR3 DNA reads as TGCGCCAGCAGTGATAGCGGGGGCCACGAGCAGTTCTTC. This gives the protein CASSDSGGHEQFF.

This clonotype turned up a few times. This CDR3 is CASSRTGGNGYTF. In nucleotides, the CDR3 is TGTGCCAGCAGTCGGACAGGAGGGAATGGCTACACCTTC. V is TRBV12-3 or TRBV12-4 and J is TRBJ1-2; the match to TRBD1 covers 7 bases. The CDR3 has 13 amino acids. The V and J ends lost 5 bases and 6 bases, in that order; junction bases with no gene match: 6.

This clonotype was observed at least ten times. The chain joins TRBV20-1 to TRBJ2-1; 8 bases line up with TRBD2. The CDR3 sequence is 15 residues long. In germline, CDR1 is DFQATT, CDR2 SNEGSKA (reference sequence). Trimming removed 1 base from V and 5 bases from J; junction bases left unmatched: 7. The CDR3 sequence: CSARGTGTSNNEQFF. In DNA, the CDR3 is TGCAGTGCTAGAGGTACCGGGACTAGTAACAATGAGCAGTTCTTC.